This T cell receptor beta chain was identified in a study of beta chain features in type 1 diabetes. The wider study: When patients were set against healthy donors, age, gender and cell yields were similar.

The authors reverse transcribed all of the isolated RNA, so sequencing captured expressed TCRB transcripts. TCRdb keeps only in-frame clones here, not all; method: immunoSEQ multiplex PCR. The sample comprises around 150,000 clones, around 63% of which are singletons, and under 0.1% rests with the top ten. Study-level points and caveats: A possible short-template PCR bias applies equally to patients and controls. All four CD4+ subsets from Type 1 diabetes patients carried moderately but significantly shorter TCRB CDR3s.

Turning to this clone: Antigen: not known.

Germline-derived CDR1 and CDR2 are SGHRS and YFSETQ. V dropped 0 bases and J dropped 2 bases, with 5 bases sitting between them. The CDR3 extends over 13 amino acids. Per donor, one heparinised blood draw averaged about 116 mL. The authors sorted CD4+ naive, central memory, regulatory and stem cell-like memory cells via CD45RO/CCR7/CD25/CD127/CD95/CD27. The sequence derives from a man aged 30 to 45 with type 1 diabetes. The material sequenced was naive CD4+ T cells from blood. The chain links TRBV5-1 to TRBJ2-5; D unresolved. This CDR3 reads CASSLGTQETQYF. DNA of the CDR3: TGCGCCAGCAGCTTGGGTACTCAAGAGACCCAGTACTTC. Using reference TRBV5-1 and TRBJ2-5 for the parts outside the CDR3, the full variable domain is KAGVTQTPRYLIKTRGQQVTLSCSPISGHRSVSWYQQTPGQGLQFLFEYFSETQRNKGNFPGRFSGRQFSNSRSEMNVSTLELGDSALYLCASSLGTQETQYFGPGTRLLVL.